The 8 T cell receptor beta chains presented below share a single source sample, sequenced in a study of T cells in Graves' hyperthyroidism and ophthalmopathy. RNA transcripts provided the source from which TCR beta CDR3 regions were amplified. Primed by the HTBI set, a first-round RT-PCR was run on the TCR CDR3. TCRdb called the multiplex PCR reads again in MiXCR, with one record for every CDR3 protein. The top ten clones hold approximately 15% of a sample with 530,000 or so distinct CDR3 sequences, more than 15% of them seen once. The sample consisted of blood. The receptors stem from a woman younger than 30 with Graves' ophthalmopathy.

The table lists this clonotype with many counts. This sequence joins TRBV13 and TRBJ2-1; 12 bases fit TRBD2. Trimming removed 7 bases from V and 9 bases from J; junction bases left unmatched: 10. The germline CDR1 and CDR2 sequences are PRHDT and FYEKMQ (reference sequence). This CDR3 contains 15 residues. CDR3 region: CASTLGLAGNGEQFF. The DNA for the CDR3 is TGTGCCAGCACCCTAGGACTAGCGGGAAATGGTGAGCAGTTCTTC.

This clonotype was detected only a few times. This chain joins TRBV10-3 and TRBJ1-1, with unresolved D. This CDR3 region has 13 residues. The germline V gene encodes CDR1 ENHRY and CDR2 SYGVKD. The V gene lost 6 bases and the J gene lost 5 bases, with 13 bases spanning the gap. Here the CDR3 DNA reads TGTGCCATCAGGTCGACTCGAAGGACTGAAGCTTTCTTT. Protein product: CAIRSTRRTEAFF.

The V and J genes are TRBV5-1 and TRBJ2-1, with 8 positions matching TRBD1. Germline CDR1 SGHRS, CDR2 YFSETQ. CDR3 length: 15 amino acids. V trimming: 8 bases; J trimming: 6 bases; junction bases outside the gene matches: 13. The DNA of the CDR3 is TGCGCCAGTACGGAGGGGCAGGGGGCGGGCAATGAGCAGTTCTTC. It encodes CASTEGQGAGNEQFF. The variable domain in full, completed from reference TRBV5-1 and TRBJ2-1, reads KAGVTQTPRYLIKTRGQQVTLSCSPISGHRSVSWYQQTPGQGLQFLFEYFSETQRNKGNFPGRFSGRQFSNSRSEMNVSTLELGDSALYLCASTEGQGAGNEQFFGPGTRLTVL.

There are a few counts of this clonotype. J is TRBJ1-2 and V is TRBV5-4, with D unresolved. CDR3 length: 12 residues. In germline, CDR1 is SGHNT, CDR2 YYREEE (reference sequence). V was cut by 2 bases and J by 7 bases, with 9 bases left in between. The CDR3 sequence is CASSFRPGGYTF. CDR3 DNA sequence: TGTGCCAGCAGCTTTCGTCCTGGTGGCTACACCTTC.

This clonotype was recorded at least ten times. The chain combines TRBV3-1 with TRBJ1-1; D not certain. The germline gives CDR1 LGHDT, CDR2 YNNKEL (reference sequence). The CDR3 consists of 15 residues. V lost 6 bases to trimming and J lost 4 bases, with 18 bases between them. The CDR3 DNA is TGTGCCAGCAGTCAACGGGCCAACCGGGGCACTGAAGCTTTCTTT. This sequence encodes CASSQRANRGTEAFF.

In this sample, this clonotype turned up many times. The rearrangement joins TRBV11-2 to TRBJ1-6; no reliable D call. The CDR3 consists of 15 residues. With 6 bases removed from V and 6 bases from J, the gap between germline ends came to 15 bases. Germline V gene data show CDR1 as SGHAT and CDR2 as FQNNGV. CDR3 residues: CASRVLGSRNSPLHF. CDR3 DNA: TGTGCCAGCAGGGTACTAGGTTCTCGTAATTCACCCCTCCACTTT.

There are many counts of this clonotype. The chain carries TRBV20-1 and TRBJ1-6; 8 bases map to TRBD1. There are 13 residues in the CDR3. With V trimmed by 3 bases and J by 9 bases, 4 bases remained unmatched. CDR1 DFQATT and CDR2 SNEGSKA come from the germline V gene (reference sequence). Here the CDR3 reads CSASRQGSSPLHF. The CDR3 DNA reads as TGCAGTGCTAGTAGACAGGGGAGTTCACCCCTCCACTTT.

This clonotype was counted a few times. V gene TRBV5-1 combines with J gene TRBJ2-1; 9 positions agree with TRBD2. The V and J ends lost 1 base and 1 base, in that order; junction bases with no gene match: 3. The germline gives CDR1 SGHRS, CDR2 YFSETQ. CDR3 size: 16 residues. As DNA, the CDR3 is TGCGCCAGCAGCTTGAATAGCGGGGGATCCTACAATGAGCAGTTCTTC. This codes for CASSLNSGGSYNEQFF.